These T cell receptor beta chains were read from a single sample in a study of T-cell reconstitution after alpha-beta-depleted transplantation in children. TCRdb fed the PCR reads into MiXCR, producing one record per CDR3 protein. The sample carries some 220,000 distinct CDR3 sequences, roughly a tenth recorded once. Sequences were derived from PBMCs, sampled before TCRalphabeta/CD19-depleted stem cell transplant. The receptors here all came from a child less than two years old with acute myeloid leukemia, due to receive a stem cell transplant. Each CDR3 is given with its conserved first and last residue. D genes are given only for firm matches. Only some rows state a clone size, as once, few, many or a class for expanded clones.

many,TRBV4-3,NA,TRBJ2-3,15,TGCGCCAGCAGCCTGAGGACGGCAGGCACAGATACGCAGTATTTT,CASSLRTAGTDTQYF
many,TRBV4-1,NA,TRBJ2-6,13,TGCGCCAGCAGCCTGGGTCCGTCAGTAGTCCTGACTTTC,CASSLGPSVVLTF
many,TRBV20-1,NA,TRBJ1-3,14,TGCAGTGCTAGACAGGGGTACCCTGGAAACACCATATATTTT,CSARQGYPGNTIYF
few,TRBV7-2,NA,TRBJ2-1,14,TGTGCCAGCAGCTTCAAGGGGGTTGTGGGTGAGCAGTTCTTC,CASSFKGVVGEQFF
many,TRBV3-1,NA,TRBJ2-2,15,TGTGCCAGCAGCCAAGATCACGGGGGCACCGGGGAGCTGTTTTTT,CASSQDHGGTGELFF
many,TRBV20-1,TRBD1,TRBJ2-1,18,TGCAGTGCTAGAGACCCTGGACCCGCGGGACAGGGCCACAATGAGCAGTTCTTC,CSARDPGPAGQGHNEQFF
many,TRBV28,TRBD1,TRBJ1-5,15,TGTGCCAGCACCGCGGGACAGGGTCTCAATCAGCCCCAGCATTTT,CASTAGQGLNQPQHF
NA,TRBV20-1,NA,TRBJ2-2,18,TGCAGGGCCCAAACTCCGGACAGTTACTTCGCGAACACCGGGGAGCTGTTTTTT,CRAQTPDSYFANTGELFF
many,TRBV7-8,TRBD2,TRBJ2-1,15,TGTGCCAGCAGCCCATGGGCGGGAGGGTTGAATGAGCAGTTCTTC,CASSPWAGGLNEQFF
many,TRBV18,NA,TRBJ2-5,12,TGTGCCAGCTCACGCTACCAAGAGACCCAGTACTTC,CASSRYQETQYF
many,TRBV27,TRBD2,TRBJ2-2,16,TGTGCCAGCAGTTTATCACTAGCGGGAGGCTTGGGGGAGCTGTTTTTT,CASSLSLAGGLGELFF
many,TRBV19,NA,TRBJ1-5,14,TGTGCCAGTAGTATTGGAGCGAGCAATCAGCCCCAGCATTTT,CASSIGASNQPQHF
many,TRBV12-3/TRBV12-4,NA,TRBJ1-1,13,TGTGCCAGCACCCCCAGGGGCGGTACTGAAGCTTTCTTT,CASTPRGGTEAFF
NA,TRBV19,NA,TRBJ1-2,12,TGTGCCAGTAGCCCCATGGGAGCTTTCTACACCTTC,CASSPMGAFYTF
NA,TRBV9,TRBD2,TRBJ2-2,17,TGTGCCAGCAGCGTAGGGGCCGGACTAGCGGGAGCCGGGGAGCTGTTTTTT,CASSVGAGLAGAGELFF
many,TRBV6-1,NA,TRBJ2-7,17,TGTGCCAGCAGCCCCACGAAGGGGGACTCCCTCCTCCGGCAGCAGTACTTC,CASSPTKGDSLLRQQYF
many,TRBV7-9,TRBD2,TRBJ2-1,15,TGTGCCAGCAGCTTAGAAGCGGGAGGGTACAATGAGCAGTTCTTC,CASSLEAGGYNEQFF
few,TRBV12-3/TRBV12-4,TRBD1,TRBJ1-5,15,TGTGCCAGCAGCCCGACAGGGGGCAACAATCAGCCCCAGCATTTT,CASSPTGGNNQPQHF
many,TRBV7-9,NA,TRBJ1-1,14,TGTGCCAGCAGCTTCGGACAGCCGAACACTGAAGCTTTCTTT,CASSFGQPNTEAFF
many,TRBV20-1,NA,TRBJ1-2,14,TGCAGTGCTGAACCGCGGGTAATCGCGTATGGCTACACCTTC,CSAEPRVIAYGYTF
few,TRBV12-3/TRBV12-4,TRBD2,TRBJ2-1,18,TGTGCCAGCAAATTCGGGACTAGCATCGGCCGGGCGTACAATGAGCAGTTCTTC,CASKFGTSIGRAYNEQFF
NA,TRBV18,NA,TRBJ2-7,14,TGTGCCAGCTCACCACAGGAAGGGGGCTACGAGCAGTACTTC,CASSPQEGGYEQYF
many,TRBV7-9,NA,TRBJ2-7,11,TGTGCCAGCAGCCCTGATGGGGAGCAGTACTTC,CASSPDGEQYF
many,TRBV6-5,NA,TRBJ1-2,15,TGTGCCAGCAGTTACGTCGGGGCGGGATGGCTTGGCTACACCTTC,CASSYVGAGWLGYTF
many,TRBV7-2,NA,TRBJ2-3,14,TGTGCCAGCAGCTTAACGCGGGACACAGATACGCAGTATTTT,CASSLTRDTDTQYF
many,TRBV28,NA,TRBJ1-6,12,TGTGCCAGCAGTTCACCGAATTCACCCCTCCACTTT,CASSSPNSPLHF
many,TRBV5-1,NA,TRBJ1-5,12,TGCGCCAGCAGCGCTTGCATTCAGCCCCAGCATTTT,CASSACIQPQHF
many,TRBV20-1,NA,TRBJ2-5,13,TGCAGTGCTCCCGGGGGGCCGAGAGAGACCCAGTACTTC,CSAPGGPRETQYF
many,TRBV20-1,NA,TRBJ1-5,13,TGCAGTGCTAGCCCCCCCCCAGGACAGCCCCAGCATTTT,CSASPPPGQPQHF
many,TRBV10-3,TRBD1,TRBJ1-2,12,TGTGCCATCACGGACAGGAACTATGGCTACACCTTC,CAITDRNYGYTF
many,TRBV5-1,TRBD2,TRBJ2-1,15,TGCGCCAGCAGCGTACTAGCGGGATTGAACAATGAGCAGTTCTTC,CASSVLAGLNNEQFF
many,TRBV9,TRBD2,TRBJ2-5,17,TGTGCCAGCAGCGTAGCTCGAGTAGCGGGAAGCGGGGAGACCCAGTACTTC,CASSVARVAGSGETQYF
many,TRBV7-9,NA,TRBJ2-3,13,TGTGCCAGCAGTGAAGGTGGCACAGATACGCAGTATTTT,CASSEGGTDTQYF
NA,TRBV12-3/TRBV12-4,TRBD1,TRBJ2-7,16,TGTGCCAGCAGACCTCCAAGGGGGGCAGGGGGCGACGAGCAGTACTTC,CASRPPRGAGGDEQYF
many,TRBV7-9,TRBD2,TRBJ2-3,16,TGTGCCAGCAGCCTAACCGGGACTACGAACACAGATACGCAGTATTTT,CASSLTGTTNTDTQYF
many,TRBV25-1,NA,TRBJ1-2,13,TGTGCCAGCAGTCTGGGACTTGCCTATGGCTACACCTTC,CASSLGLAYGYTF
many,TRBV12-3/TRBV12-4,NA,TRBJ1-2,13,TGTGCCAGCAGCTTCCCAGCTAAACATGGCTACACCTTC,CASSFPAKHGYTF
NA,TRBV30,NA,TRBJ2-3,11,TGTGCCTGGACTGTCGCAGATACGCAGTATTTT,CAWTVADTQYF
many,TRBV27,TRBD1,TRBJ1-1,15,TGTGCCAGCAGTCCAGGGACAGCCTGGGGCACTGAAGCTTTCTTT,CASSPGTAWGTEAFF
many,TRBV5-1,NA,TRBJ1-1,13,TGCGCCAGCAGGATCGACAGGAACACTGAAGCTTTCTTT,CASRIDRNTEAFF